This is a list of T cell receptor beta chains from one sample in a study of shared clonotypes between healthy human individuals. Libraries were prepared by immunoSEQ multiplex PCR; TCRdb keeps only in-frame clonotypes and omits some of them. The sample shows millions of clones, roughly 96% of them seen only once. The specimen was naive CD4+ T cells sorted from blood. These receptors were collected from a man in his late teens or twenties in good health. Both conserved end residues are part of each CDR3. The D gene is left open where the match is weak. Size is stated for part of the rows, as once, few or many counts, or as a class when the clone is expanded.

J | D | V | size | CDR3 | DNA
TRBJ1-5 | NA | TRBV19 | NA | CASGRVDSNQPQHF | TGTGCCAGTGGTCGGGTCGATAGCAATCAGCCCCAGCATTTT
TRBJ1-1 | NA | TRBV10-1 | NA | CASSEGRQNTEAFF | TGCGCCAGCAGTGAGGGCAGGCAGAACACTGAAGCTTTCTTT
TRBJ2-2 | NA | TRBV30 | once | CAWSDKIQGFNTGELFF | TGTGCCTGGAGTGACAAAATACAGGGATTTAACACCGGGGAGCTGTTTTTT
TRBJ2-4 | TRBD1 | TRBV18 | NA | CASSPPGTDKNIQYF | TGTGCCAGCTCACCACCCGGGACAGACAAAAACATTCAGTACTTC
TRBJ2-3 | TRBD2 | TRBV18 | NA | CASSPAGGENTQYF | TGTGCCAGCTCACCAGCGGGGGGCGAAAATACGCAGTATTTT
TRBJ2-3 | TRBD2 | TRBV7-2 | few | CASSFISGSPSAQYF | TGTGCCAGCAGCTTTATTAGCGGGAGTCCGTCGGCGCAGTATTTT
TRBJ2-2 | NA | TRBV2 | NA | CASRGSNTGELFF | TGTGCCAGCAGGGGTTCGAACACCGGGGAGCTGTTTTTT
TRBJ2-5 | NA | TRBV6-1 | NA | CASSPWTFQETQYF | TGTGCCAGCAGTCCCTGGACATTCCAAGAGACCCAGTACTTC
TRBJ2-5 | TRBD1 | TRBV4-1 | NA | CASSQDFRSGTGIQETQYF | TGCGCCAGCAGCCAAGATTTTAGGTCGGGGACAGGCATCCAAGAGACCCAGTACTTC
TRBJ2-7 | TRBD2 | TRBV14 | NA | CASSQEGGKNEQYF | TGTGCCAGCAGCCAAGAGGGGGGGAAGAACGAGCAGTACTTC
TRBJ1-2 | NA | TRBV7-9 | NA | CASSRGRAFNYGYTF | TGTGCCAGCAGCCGTGGGCGGGCTTTTAACTATGGCTACACCTTC
TRBJ2-1 | NA | TRBV7-3 | NA | CASSLGFPYNEQFF | TGTGCCAGCAGCTTAGGGTTCCCGTACAATGAGCAGTTCTTC
TRBJ2-3 | NA | TRBV27 | once | CASSLAHTDTQYF | TGTGCCAGCAGTTTAGCCCACACAGATACGCAGTATTTT
TRBJ2-7 | TRBD1 | TRBV30 | NA | CAWSQVRGLEQYF | TGTGCCTGGAGTCAGGTCAGGGGGCTTGAGCAGTACTTC
TRBJ1-2 | NA | TRBV4-1 | once | CASSQALIWGRNGYTF | TGCGCCAGCAGCCAAGCGTTAATATGGGGGCGGAATGGCTACACCTTC
TRBJ1-6 | TRBD1 | TRBV7-9 | NA | CASSSGTGASPLHF | TGTGCCAGCAGCTCCGGGACAGGGGCTTCACCCCTCCACTTT
TRBJ2-5 | TRBD2 | TRBV5-1 | NA | CASSLGGLAGDYQYF | TGCGCCAGCAGCTTGGGGGGACTAGCGGGAGACTACCAGTACTTC
TRBJ1-3 | NA | TRBV30 | NA | CAWSAGNTIYF | TGTGCCTGGAGTGCGGGAAACACCATATATTTT
TRBJ2-3 | NA | TRBV7-6 | NA | CASSQGQFTDTQYF | TGTGCCAGCAGCCAGGGGCAGTTCACAGATACGCAGTATTTT
TRBJ1-5 | TRBD1 | TRBV6-5 | NA | CASSQDRTGNQPQHF | TGTGCCAGCAGTCAGGACCGGACAGGGAATCAGCCCCAGCATTTT
TRBJ2-3 | NA | TRBV6-1 | NA | CASREDRTSTDTQYF | TGTGCCAGCAGGGAAGACAGGACAAGCACAGATACGCAGTATTTT
TRBJ2-3 | NA | TRBV19 | NA | CASSRFSTDTQYF | TGTGCCAGTAGCCGATTTAGCACAGATACGCAGTATTTT
TRBJ2-7 | TRBD2 | TRBV6-5 | NA | CASTASGRYEQYF | TGTGCCAGCACAGCTAGCGGGAGATACGAGCAGTACTTC
TRBJ1-4 | NA | TRBV11-2 | NA | CASSLMSMGSGSEKLFF | TGTGCCAGCAGCTTAATGTCAATGGGGTCTGGGAGTGAAAAACTGTTTTTT
TRBJ2-3 | NA | TRBV7-2 | NA | CASSPVGRQYF | TGTGCCAGCAGCCCGGTAGGGCGGCAGTATTTT
TRBJ2-5 | TRBD1 | TRBV29-1 | NA | CSVEDPTHWTGGLIETQYF | TGCAGCGTTGAAGACCCCACCCACTGGACAGGGGGTCTGATAGAGACCCAGTACTTC
TRBJ2-1 | NA | TRBV5-4 | NA | CASSRAGTWNEQFF | TGTGCCAGCAGCCGGGCCGGGACTTGGAATGAGCAGTTCTTC
TRBJ1-6 | NA | TRBV5-6 | NA | CASSPESYNSPLHF | TGTGCCAGCAGCCCGGAGTCCTATAATTCACCCCTCCACTTT
TRBJ1-4 | NA | TRBV27 | once | CASSLLWGGEKLFF | TGTGCCAGCAGTTTACTGTGGGGGGGAGAAAAACTGTTTTTT
TRBJ2-4 | NA | TRBV5-1 | NA | CASSFWFGTGTAKNIQYF | TGCGCCAGCAGCTTTTGGTTCGGGACGGGGACCGCCAAAAACATTCAGTACTTC
TRBJ2-2 | NA | TRBV30 | NA | CAWTAQANTGELFF | TGTGCCTGGACTGCACAGGCGAACACCGGGGAGCTGTTTTTT
TRBJ2-7 | TRBD1 | TRBV7-2 | NA | CASRRDRESIYEQYF | TGTGCCAGCAGGCGAGACAGGGAGTCGATCTACGAGCAGTACTTC
TRBJ1-5 | NA | TRBV28 | NA | CASSRDTQPQHF | TGTGCCAGCAGCCGGGACACCCAGCCCCAGCATTTT
TRBJ2-3 | TRBD2 | TRBV30 | NA | CAWSVARGASRDTQYF | TGTGCCTGGAGTGTAGCGCGGGGGGCCAGTAGAGATACGCAGTATTTT